The 17 T cell receptor beta chains below were found in one sample sequenced in a study of cytomegalovirus exposure and HLA in healthy donors. Primers: 60 Vbeta forward and 13 Jbeta reverse. Profiled with immunoSEQ multiplex PCR; TCRdb holds only in-frame clones, not every one. The sample carries over 150,000 clones, roughly 82% recorded once. Sequencing was carried out using PBMCs. These receptors were taken from a man over 45 in good health and CMV-seropositive.

This clone was detected a few times. The chain uses TRBV5-6 and TRBJ1-5, with 8 positions matching TRBD1. There are 15 residues in the CDR3. Germline V CDR1 and CDR2: SGHDT, YYEEEE. V lost 2 bases and J lost 3; bases outside the gene matches: 4. This CDR3 reads CASSLGQGNNQPQHF. The CDR3 region has the DNA TGTGCCAGCAGCTTAGGACAGGGAAACAATCAGCCCCAGCATTTT.

The CDR3 DNA sequence: TGCGCCAGCAGCTTGGTGCGGGAGCGGGAGACCCAGTACTTC. It codes for CASSLVRERETQYF. The V and J genes are TRBV5-1 and TRBJ2-5, with TRBD2 matching over 7 bases. Germline V gives CDR1 SGHRS, CDR2 YFSETQ. Trimming cost V 0 bases and J 5 bases; bases outside gene matches: 4. CDR3 length equals 14 residues.

This clone is a singleton in its sample. The chain uses TRBV13 and TRBJ1-2; D unclear. Trimming removed 0 bases from V and 2 bases from J, with 4 bases in between. Germline-derived CDR1 and CDR2 are PRHDT and FYEKMQ (reference sequence). CDR3 size: 13 residues. CDR3 bases: TGTGCCAGCAGCTTAGGCCCGAACTATGGCTACACCTTC. Amino acids: CASSLGPNYGYTF.

The chain is built from TRBV2 and TRBJ1-3; the D is unclear. Trimming cost V 6 bases and J 2 bases, with 8 bases left between them. The CDR3 contains 13 residues. The germline V gene has CDR1 SNHLY and CDR2 FYNNEI. The CDR3 sequence is CASRPSPGNTIYF. CDR3 bases: TGTGCCAGCAGACCCAGTCCTGGAAACACCATATATTTT.

The chain joins TRBV19 to TRBJ2-3; tentative D call: TRBD1 (6 bases). CDR3 length: 15 amino acids. Between the trimmed V and J ends, which lost 1 base and 9 bases, there was a span of 17 bases. Germline V gene data show CDR1 as LNHDA and CDR2 as SQIVND (reference sequence). Here the CDR3 reads CASSIGGQGLYTQYF. As DNA, the CDR3 is TGTGCCAGTAGTATAGGGGGGCAGGGTCTGTACACGCAGTATTTT. Combining the CDR3 with reference TRBV19 and TRBJ2-3 gives the whole variable domain DGGITQSPKYLFRKEGQNVTLSCEQNLNHDAMYWYRQDPGQGLRLIYYSQIVNDFQKGDIAEGYSVSREKKESFPLTVTSAQKNPTAFYLCASSIGGQGLYTQYFGPGTRLTVL.

The chain combines TRBV6-5 with TRBJ2-7; D uncertain. The CDR3 totals 14 residues. The V end lost 5 bases, the J end lost 0 bases, and 11 bases lay between the germline ends. The germline gives CDR1 MNHEY, CDR2 SVGAGI. The CDR3 here is CASSPSSSSYEQYF. The DNA of the CDR3 is TGTGCCAGCAGTCCCTCCTCGAGCTCCTACGAGCAGTACTTC.

V and J are TRBV27 and TRBJ1-4; a possible D gene is TRBD1 (5 bases). There are 15 residues in the CDR3. Trimming stripped 6 bases from V and 4 bases from J, with 15 bases between. Germline values: CDR1 MNHEY, CDR2 SMNVEV (reference sequence). CDR3 region: CASRKQDGDNEKLFF. The CDR3 DNA reads TGTGCCAGCAGAAAACAGGACGGAGATAATGAAAAACTGTTTTTT.

The CDR3 reads CASSEARTGIQPQHF. The CDR3 DNA reads TGTGCCAGCAGTGAAGCGCGGACAGGGATTCAGCCCCAGCATTTT. The chain links TRBV2 to TRBJ1-5, with TRBD1 matching 8 bases. There are 15 residues in the CDR3. CDR1 SNHLY and CDR2 FYNNEI come from the germline V gene. V lost 0 bases, J lost 6 bases, and 4 bases stayed unmatched.

The J gene is TRBJ1-5, the V gene TRBV10-3; 8 bases align to TRBD1. The CDR3 is made up of 20 amino acids. Germline V gene data show CDR1 as ENHRY and CDR2 as SYGVKD. V lost 2 bases to trimming and J lost 5 bases; unmatched junction nucleotides: 20. The CDR3 spells CAISEPPGQGGWLEYQPQHF. CDR3 coding DNA: TGTGCCATCAGTGAGCCCCCAGGACAGGGAGGGTGGCTTGAGTATCAGCCCCAGCATTTT.

The V call is TRBV4-3, the J call TRBJ2-1; TRBD1 matches at 10 bases. J gave up 10 bases and V 4 bases, and 13 bases lay outside the gene matches. CDR1 is LGHNA and CDR2 is YSLEER in the germline V gene. The CDR3 covers 16 residues. The CDR3 DNA reads TGCGCCAGCAGCCCTCTAGTGACAGGGGGCTGGGGGGAGCAGTTCTTC. It is translated as CASSPLVTGGWGEQFF.

This chain uses TRBV10-3 with TRBJ2-7; D ambiguous. The CDR3 is 13 amino acids. Per germline, CDR1 ENHRY and CDR2 SYGVKD. Trimming pared 6 bases from V and 6 bases from J, leaving 15 bases between. CDR3 sequence (DNA): TGTGCCATCAGGTCTCCGATCGGTGGCGAGCAGTACTTC. It encodes CAIRSPIGGEQYF.

The chain combines TRBV15 with TRBJ1-1, with TRBD1 identical over 7 bases. With V trimmed by 1 base and J by 2 bases, 7 bases remained unmatched. The germline V gene has CDR1 LNHNV and CDR2 YYDKDF (reference sequence). The CDR3 extends over 16 amino acids. The CDR3 sequence is CATSRGSQGENTEAFF. The CDR3 nucleotides read TGTGCCACCAGCAGAGGGTCCCAGGGGGAAAACACTGAAGCTTTCTTT.

This clone was recorded at least ten times. The rearrangement joins TRBV6-1 to TRBJ2-3; possibly TRBD2 for D (6 bases). This CDR3 is built from 12 residues. Trimming took 8 bases from V and 5 from J, leaving 11 bases between them. Germline CDR1 and CDR2: MNHNS and SASEGT. The CDR3 spells CASGRDGDTQYF. The CDR3 DNA reads as TGTGCCAGCGGGCGGGATGGAGATACGCAGTATTTT.

This clone was observed a handful of times. J is TRBJ1-1 and V is TRBV30; 7 bases agree with TRBD1. With V trimmed by 0 bases and J by 3 bases, 1 base remained unmatched. The CDR3 covers 13 residues. CDR1 and CDR2 (germline): GTSNPN, SVGIG (reference sequence). CDR3 coding DNA: TGTGCCTGGAGTGTAGGGGGCCACACTGAAGCTTTCTTT. This encodes CAWSVGGHTEAFF. The full variable domain, completed using reference TRBV30 and TRBJ1-1, is SQTIHQWPATLVQPVGSPLSLECTVEGTSNPNLYWYRQAAGRGLQLLFYSVGIGQISSEVPQNLSASRPQDRQFILSSKKLLLSDSGFYLCAWSVGGHTEAFFGQGTRLTVV.

V gene TRBV28 combines with J gene TRBJ1-6; D possibly corresponds to TRBD1 (5 bases). The V and J ends lost 3 bases and 6 bases respectively, with 6 bases between them. The CDR3 runs 13 residues. Germline values: CDR1 MDHEN, CDR2 SYDVKM. As DNA, the CDR3 is TGTGCCAGCAGTTTGGACACTAATTCACCCCTCCACTTT. It specifies CASSLDTNSPLHF.

The chain recombines TRBV28 with TRBJ2-7; D is uncertain. This CDR3 spans 13 amino acids. Between the trimmed V and J ends, which lost 3 bases and 3 bases, there was a span of 9 bases. Per the germline V gene, CDR1 is MDHEN and CDR2 is SYDVKM. CDR3 residues: CASSLNRNYEQYF. As DNA, the CDR3 is TGTGCCAGCAGTTTGAACAGAAACTACGAGCAGTACTTC.

The rearrangement links TRBV11-3 to TRBJ2-7; 8 nucleotides agree with TRBD2. Germline CDR1 and CDR2: SGHNT and YENEEA. The CDR3 is made up of 17 amino acids. Germline trimming cut 10 bases from V and 2 bases from J; bases unmatched to any gene: 19. The CDR3 reads CAILGRAGAGGAYEQYF. As DNA, the CDR3 is TGTGCCATCTTGGGACGGGCAGGGGCGGGAGGAGCCTACGAGCAGTACTTC. Supplemented by reference TRBV11-3 and TRBJ2-7, the full variable domain reads EAGVVQSPRYKIIEKKQPVAFWCNPISGHNTLYWYLQNLGQGPELLIRYENEEAVDDSQLPKDRFSAERLKGVDSTLKIQPAELGDSAVYLCAILGRAGAGGAYEQYFGPGTRLTVT.